This T cell receptor (beta chain) was sequenced for a study of shared clonotypes between healthy human individuals. Across the study: Each donor's CD4 naive and CD4 memory cells filled three plates apiece, CD8 naive two, and CD8 memory one.

Study observations and caveats: It was observed that roughly 4.8% of naive CD4 clonotypes were shared across several donors.

All of the donors resided in Nashville, Tennessee, and each was a Caucasian adult. This clone was observed a single time. Its target is not known. The CDR3 extends over 16 amino acids. Germline V gene lookup returns CDR1 SEHNR and CDR2 FQNEAQ (reference sequence). Trimming at V came to 4 bases and at J to 3 bases, leaving 7 bases not matched to a gene. It was across several immunoSEQ plates that each subset's genomic DNA was evenly split. Sequencing was performed with immunoSEQ multiplex PCR; in TCRdb, only in-frame clones are kept and a portion is missing. The repertoire holds over 850,000 clones, with around 82% as singletons.

The origin of this receptor is a man between 18 and 29 years old in good health. Some clones in this sample may be carry-over from other donors' samples. The V and J genes are TRBV7-9 and TRBJ2-1; 9 bases are a match to TRBD1. Sequencing used memory CD4+ T cells from PBMCs. This sample's subset: CD45RA-negative fraction. CDR3 bases: TGTGCCAGCAGCTCCCCCGGGACAGGGAACTACAATGAGCAGTTCTTC. It is translated as CASSSPGTGNYNEQFF.